This T cell receptor (beta chain) is drawn from a study of blood T cell repertoires in COVID-19. In the study overall: Sites in the United States, Italy and Spain provided acute and convalescent COVID-19 samples. Sample material is recorded as cDNA or gDNA derived from T cells, B-cell-depleted T cells, or PBMCs.

Germline V lookup: CDR1 LGHNA, CDR2 YSLEER. This CDR3 is 16 amino acids long. The V segment lost 0 bases and the J segment 4 bases; nucleotides outside the gene matches: 6. In the original workflow: By means of reference gene primer amplification, nucleated cell counts were estimated. Data came from immunoSEQ multiplex PCR; TCRdb stores just in-frame clones and leaves some out. The D gene and trimming were derived from the DNA, and the V and J assignments and clone size from that table. Of 35,000 to 45,000 clones in the sample, around 81% are singletons; the top ten hold 13% to 15%. This TCR was sampled from a human donor in a cohort sampled during active COVID-19. Sequencing used peripheral blood. V is TRBV4-3 and J is TRBJ2-1; 7 positions agree with TRBD1. The CDR3 protein is CASSQDLGQSYNEQFF. As DNA, the CDR3 is TGCGCCAGCAGCCAAGATTTGGGACAGTCTTACAATGAGCAGTTCTTC.